The 13 T cell receptor beta chains reported below all come from one sample, sequenced in a study of identical twins. TCRdb reprocessed the 5' RACE reads via MiXCR and lists one record per CDR3 protein. The sample lists roughly 630,000 distinct CDR3 sequences; about 7% were seen once. The same data also went into a second study, on yellow fever vaccine responses in identical twins.

Sequenced input: PBMCs. All receptors come from a woman aged 18-30 years in good health.

A few counts support this clonotype. The chain joins TRBV20-1 to TRBJ1-1, with 7 bases lining up with TRBD1. Per the germline V gene, CDR1 is DFQATT and CDR2 is SNEGSKA (reference sequence). J lost 0 bases, V lost 1 base, and 5 bases had no gene match. The CDR3 runs to 15 residues. This CDR3 is CSARVGGLMNTEAFF. The CDR3 DNA sequence: TGCAGTGCTAGAGTAGGGGGCTTGATGAACACTGAAGCTTTCTTT.

This clonotype has a handful of counts. No conserved phenylalanine or tryptophan ends this CDR3, so it is likely a read error. Because the CDR3's place on the DNA is in doubt, the DNA is left out and the CDR3 is given as listed by TCRdb. V and J are TRBV7-9 and TRBJ1-1. Germline V lookup: CDR1 SEHNR, CDR2 FQNEAQ (reference sequence). The CDR3 length is 11 residues, termini included. The chain's CDR3 is CASSLAGRRNL.

The chain uses TRBV28 and TRBJ2-7, with D perhaps matching TRBD2 (6 bases). The CDR3 totals 15 residues. Trimming took 4 bases from V and 4 from J, leaving 17 bases between them. Per germline, CDR1 MDHEN and CDR2 SYDVKM. CDR3 region: CASSSLSSGLYEQYF. The DNA of the CDR3 is TGTGCCAGCAGTTCACTCTCAAGCGGGTTGTACGAGCAGTACTTC.

This chain links TRBV6-5 with TRBJ1-6; D is possibly TRBD1 (5 bases). Germline loops: CDR1 MNHEY, CDR2 SVGAGI. Trimming left V 0 bases short and J 6 bases short, with 12 bases between. The CDR3 sequence is 16 residues long. CDR3 DNA: TGTGCCAGCAGTTACTCCCCAGGGCGAACTAATTCACCCCTCCACTTT. Its translation is CASSYSPGRTNSPLHF.

This clonotype appeared many times. The chain links TRBV10-3 to TRBJ1-2; D is ambiguous. The germline gives CDR1 ENHRY, CDR2 SYGVKD. The CDR3 spans 14 residues. Trimming removed 2 bases from V and 5 bases from J, with 12 bases in between. The CDR3 DNA follows: TGTGCCATCAGTGAGGATCCCGGATTATATGGCTACACCTTC. Translation gives CAISEDPGLYGYTF.

The rearrangement uses TRBV5-1 and TRBJ2-1; 7 bases are shared with TRBD2. Germline trimming cut 6 bases from V and 4 bases from J; bases unmatched to any gene: 10. This CDR3 spans 15 amino acids. Germline loops: CDR1 SGHRS, CDR2 YFSETQ. The CDR3 loop is CASKLGGTKYNEQFF. CDR3 coding DNA: TGCGCCAGCAAACTGGGGGGGACGAAATACAATGAGCAGTTCTTC.

In its sample, this clonotype was seen many times. The chain employs TRBV2 and TRBJ2-1; weak D call: TRBD1 (5 bases). The V gene's germline CDR1 is SNHLY and CDR2 FYNNEI. The CDR3 contains 15 residues. V gave up 5 bases and J gave up 3 bases, with 14 bases separating them. The CDR3 nucleotides are TGTGCCAGCAGTCGGCAGGGTAGAAGCTACAATGAGCAGTTCTTC. Amino acid sequence: CASSRQGRSYNEQFF.

There are many counts of this clonotype. This chain joins TRBV15 and TRBJ1-1; D uncertain. The ends were cut back, 0 bases at V and 11 bases at J, with 10 bases in the middle. The germline gives CDR1 LNHNV, CDR2 YYDKDF (reference sequence). This CDR3 region has 12 residues. The CDR3 is CATSRDFRLAFF. In nucleotides, the CDR3 is TGTGCCACCAGCAGAGATTTCAGGTTGGCTTTCTTT.

This clonotype showed up just a few times. The chain has TRBV5-1 and TRBJ1-1; 8 positions agree with TRBD1. The CDR3 is 16 amino acids. Germline V CDR1 and CDR2: SGHRS, YFSETQ. The V segment lost 2 bases and the J segment 0 bases; nucleotides outside the gene matches: 6. The CDR3 loop reads CASSFGQGGLNTEAFF. CDR3 bases: TGCGCCAGCAGCTTCGGACAGGGCGGTCTGAACACTGAAGCTTTCTTT.

This clonotype has more than one count but fewer than ten. This chain joins TRBV11-3 and TRBJ2-7, with 8 bases identical to TRBD1. The CDR3 has 11 residues. Germline V gene sequence: CDR1 SGHNT, CDR2 YENEEA. V was pared by 3 bases and J by 10 bases, with 2 bases of the junction left unmatched. CDR3 nucleotide sequence: TGTGCCAGCAGCTTCCAGGGGGCTCAGTACTTC. It translates to CASSFQGAQYF.

This clonotype was recorded at least ten times. The gene calls are TRBV7-6 and TRBJ1-4; 7 nucleotides line up with TRBD1. V was clipped by 3 bases and J by 7 bases; unmatched bases: 8. Germline assignment: CDR1 SGHVS and CDR2 FNYEAQ. The CDR3 runs 15 residues. CDR3 DNA: TGTGCCAGCAGCTTCTCAACAGGGGTCGGTGAAAAACTGTTTTTT. It specifies CASSFSTGVGEKLFF. The variable domain in full, completed from reference TRBV7-6 and TRBJ1-4, reads GAGVSQSPRYKVTKRGQDVALRCDPISGHVSLYWYRQALGQGPEFLTYFNYEAQQDKSGLPNDRFSAERPEGSISTLTIQRTEQRDSAMYRCASSFSTGVGEKLFFGSGTQLSVL.

The J gene is TRBJ1-1, the V gene TRBV10-3; D is ambiguous. V lost 3 bases, J lost 7 bases, and 12 bases lay in between. The CDR3 totals 13 residues. Germline CDR1 is ENHRY and CDR2 is SYGVKD. CDR3 coding DNA: TGTGCCATCAGTGAACGATTTTCCAGTGAAGCTTTCTTT. Encoded protein: CAISERFSSEAFF.

This rearrangement joins TRBV3-1 to TRBJ2-4, with 8 bases that match TRBD2. The CDR3 is 14 residues long. V lost 5 bases to trimming and J lost 3 bases; unmatched junction nucleotides: 3. Germline assignment: CDR1 LGHDT and CDR2 YNNKEL (reference sequence). The CDR3 loop reads CASSDGGGKNIQYF. The CDR3 DNA reads as TGTGCCAGCAGCGACGGGGGGGGCAAAAACATTCAGTACTTC.